The 22 T cell receptor beta chains presented below share a single source sample, sequenced in a study of blood T cell repertoires in COVID-19. Libraries were prepared by immunoSEQ multiplex PCR; TCRdb keeps only in-frame clonotypes and omits some of them. The data show 80,000 to 90,000 clones, approximately 79% seen once. Sequenced: peripheral blood. The receptors were gathered from a man between 70 and 80 years old with acute or convalescent COVID-19.

This clone has just one count. The V call is TRBV19, the J call TRBJ2-5; TRBD1 agrees at 12 bases. The CDR3 contains 18 residues. Germline V gene data show CDR1 as LNHDA and CDR2 as SQIVND (reference sequence). The V gene end was trimmed by 4 bases and the J gene end by 4 bases; junction bases not matched to a gene: 13. CDR3 coding DNA: TGTGCCAGTAGTACTCATCCGGGACAGGGGGCTGGAGGAGAGACCCAGTACTTC. Amino acids: CASSTHPGQGAGGETQYF.

V is TRBV4-1 and J is TRBJ1-3; D not certain. The ends were cut back, 1 base at V and 0 bases at J, with 7 bases in the middle. The CDR3 is 15 amino acids. From germline, CDR1 is MGHRA and CDR2 YSYEKL. For the CDR3, the DNA is TGCGCCAGCAGCCAAGTTCTTCGCTCTGGAAACACCATATATTTT. It codes for CASSQVLRSGNTIYF.

The V and J genes are TRBV28 and TRBJ2-5; 8 bases map to TRBD2. With 5 bases clipped from V and 4 bases from J, the junction kept 6 bases outside the gene matches. The CDR3 runs to 14 residues. The germline V gene encodes CDR1 MDHEN and CDR2 SYDVKM. The CDR3 loop is CASSIFRGGETQYF. DNA of the CDR3: TGTGCCAGCAGTATTTTCCGGGGGGGAGAGACCCAGTACTTC.

J is TRBJ2-1 and V is TRBV7-2, with a possible D match to TRBD1 (5 bases). The germline V gene encodes CDR1 SGHTA and CDR2 FQGNSA. The CDR3 is 12 residues long. V was trimmed by 3 bases and J by 11 bases, leaving 11 bases between them. For the CDR3, the DNA is TGTGCCAGCAGCTTCGACAGCCCCCAGCAGTTCTTC. This gives the protein CASSFDSPQQFF.

The chain joins TRBV5-1 to TRBJ2-1; weak D call: TRBD1 (6 bases). This CDR3 region has 13 residues. From germline, CDR1 is SGHRS and CDR2 YFSETQ. Trimming took 2 bases from V and 7 from J, leaving 10 bases between them. The CDR3 sequence is CASSFRTGNEQFF. In nucleotides, the CDR3 is TGCGCCAGCAGCTTCCGCACAGGGAATGAGCAGTTCTTC. Using reference TRBV5-1 and TRBJ2-1 for the parts outside the CDR3, the full variable domain is KAGVTQTPRYLIKTRGQQVTLSCSPISGHRSVSWYQQTPGQGLQFLFEYFSETQRNKGNFPGRFSGRQFSNSRSEMNVSTLELGDSALYLCASSFRTGNEQFFGPGTRLTVL.

The chain links TRBV7-9 to TRBJ2-5; possibly TRBD2 for D (6 bases). This CDR3 spans 16 amino acids. The germline V gene has CDR1 SEHNR and CDR2 FQNEAQ (reference sequence). Trimming took 1 base from V and 1 from J, leaving 13 bases between them. Here the CDR3 DNA reads TGTGCCAGCAGCTTAGGTAGCGGACAATTCCAAGAGACCCAGTACTTC. Residues: CASSLGSGQFQETQYF.

V gene TRBV5-6 combines with J gene TRBJ2-7, with a tentative D call TRBD1 (6 bases). V was trimmed by 1 base and J by 0 bases, leaving 11 bases between them. The germline V gene has CDR1 SGHDT and CDR2 YYEEEE. This CDR3 comprises 15 residues. CDR3 sequence (DNA): TGTGCCAGCAGCTTGAGAGGGACATACTCCTACGAGCAGTACTTC. It specifies CASSLRGTYSYEQYF.

The chain joins TRBV11-3 to TRBJ2-5; weak D call: TRBD1 (6 bases). The CDR3 consists of 14 residues. V gave up 2 bases and J gave up 5 bases, with 12 bases separating them. Germline CDR1 is SGHNT and CDR2 is YENEEA. The CDR3 DNA is TGTGCCAGCAGCTTACAAGGACAGTCGGAGACCCAGTACTTC. Protein: CASSLQGQSETQYF.

This clone was seen a handful of times. The V call is TRBV3-1 (or the pseudogene TRBV3-2), the J call TRBJ1-2; 11 bases match TRBD1. Trimming at V came to 4 bases and at J to 11 bases, leaving 6 bases not matched to a gene. The CDR3 runs 13 residues. Germline CDR1 is LGHDT and CDR2 is YNNKEL (reference sequence). The chain's CDR3 is CASSPRTGGGYTF. The DNA for the CDR3 is TGTGCCAGCAGCCCTCGGACAGGGGGCGGATACACCTTC.

This chain connects TRBV7-9 to TRBJ2-7; TRBD1 agrees at 7 bases. V trimming: 5 bases; J trimming: 6 bases; junction bases outside the gene matches: 13. Germline V CDR1 and CDR2: SEHNR, FQNEAQ (reference sequence). The CDR3 is made up of 15 amino acids. CDR3 protein: CASSATGVPTSEQYV. CDR3 sequence (DNA): TGTGCCAGCAGCGCCACAGGGGTACCGACGAGCGAGCAGTACGTC.

The V call is TRBV5-1, the J call TRBJ1-1, with 7 nucleotides matching TRBD1. The length of the CDR3 is 14 residues. V lost 1 base, J lost 5 bases, and 5 bases stayed unmatched. Germline V lookup: CDR1 SGHRS, CDR2 YFSETQ. The CDR3 here is CASSLSGGRTEAFF. In DNA, the CDR3 is TGCGCCAGCAGCTTGTCAGGGGGAAGGACTGAAGCTTTCTTT.

In this sample, this clone turned up a few times. The V and J genes are TRBV29-1 and TRBJ2-7, with D unresolved. The CDR3 is 13 amino acids. V was pared by 5 bases and J by 2 bases, with 13 bases between. Germline values: CDR1 SQVTM, CDR2 ANQGSEA. CDR3 loop: CSVTMREAYEQYF. CDR3 nucleotides: TGCAGCGTTACCATGAGAGAGGCCTACGAGCAGTACTTC.

The genes are TRBV11-2 and TRBJ2-3; 10 bases agree with TRBD2. This CDR3 region has 15 residues. Germline CDR1 reads SGHAT; CDR2 reads FQNNGV. The trim removed 4 bases at V and 3 bases at J, leaving 4 bases unmatched. Here the CDR3 DNA reads TGTGCCAGCAGCTCAGCGGGGGGGCCGACAGATACGCAGTATTTT. This translates into CASSSAGGPTDTQYF.

This chain uses TRBV18 with TRBJ2-7, with a possible D match to TRBD1 (6 bases). The length of the CDR3 is 14 residues. CDR1 is KGHSH and CDR2 is LQKENI in the germline V gene. V was pared by 6 bases and J by 2 bases, with 14 bases between. CDR3: CASSSREGAYEQYV. CDR3 coding DNA: TGTGCCAGCTCCAGCCGTGAGGGGGCCTACGAGCAGTACGTC.

The chain carries TRBV28 and TRBJ1-6; 7 positions match TRBD1. Germline-derived CDR1 and CDR2 are MDHEN and SYDVKM. This CDR3 spans 14 amino acids. The V gene end was trimmed by 4 bases and the J gene end by 10 bases; junction bases not matched to a gene: 7. The CDR3 DNA follows: TGTGCCAGCAGTTCCGCTACAGGGGCCTCACCCCTCCACTTT. This gives the protein CASSSATGASPLHF.

The chain links TRBV9 to TRBJ1-4; D gene ambiguous. The CDR3 runs 14 residues. V gave up 4 bases and J gave up 3 bases, with 10 bases separating them. CDR1 is SGDLS and CDR2 is YYNGEE in the germline V gene. This CDR3 is CASSKSTANEKLFF. CDR3 coding DNA: TGTGCCAGCAGCAAAAGTACAGCTAATGAAAAACTGTTTTTT.

The chain combines TRBV7-9 with TRBJ1-6; no clear D gene. In germline, CDR1 is SEHNR, CDR2 FQNEAQ (reference sequence). This CDR3 is built from 12 residues. Trimming pared 4 bases from V and 11 bases from J, leaving 9 bases between. This CDR3 reads CASSSIGTPLHF. The CDR3 coding sequence is TGTGCCAGCAGCTCCATTGGCACACCCCTCCACTTT.

This chain joins TRBV3-1 (or the pseudogene TRBV3-2) and TRBJ1-5, with D unresolved. The V gene's germline CDR1 is LGHDT and CDR2 YNNKEL (reference sequence). This CDR3 has 15 residues. Trimming removed 5 bases from V and 2 bases from J, with 13 bases in between. CDR3 nucleotides: TGTGCCAGCAGCTCTGGACTCGGGGGCAATCAGCCCCAGCATTTT. Its protein is CASSSGLGGNQPQHF.

This chain joins TRBV28 and TRBJ2-3; TRBD2 matches 8 bases. Germline V CDR1 and CDR2: MDHEN, SYDVKM. The CDR3 spans 17 residues. Germline trimming cut 5 bases from V and 0 bases from J; bases unmatched to any gene: 10. CDR3 sequence (DNA): TGTGCCAGCAGTACCCGGGTAGCGGGGTCTAGCACAGATACGCAGTATTTT. Protein sequence: CASSTRVAGSSTDTQYF.

In this sample, this clone turned up a few times. The chain combines TRBV24-1 with TRBJ2-1; 9 bases match TRBD1. Losses at the gene ends were 2 bases for V and 2 bases for J; bases not matched to a gene: 3. CDR3 length: 16 residues. Looked up from germline, CDR1 is KGHDR and CDR2 is SFDVKD. CDR3 sequence: CATSDWGQGAYNEQFF. CDR3 nucleotides: TGTGCCACCAGTGATTGGGGACAGGGTGCCTACAATGAGCAGTTCTTC.

The V call is TRBV19, the J call TRBJ2-2, with 8 bases lining up with TRBD2. Germline V gives CDR1 LNHDA, CDR2 SQIVND (reference sequence). There are 16 residues in the CDR3. J gave up 4 bases and V 5 bases, and 9 bases lay outside the gene matches. CDR3 nucleotide sequence: TGTGCCAGTAGTCTCCGGGGGAGCGGGGGCACCGGGGAGCTGTTTTTT. It translates to CASSLRGSGGTGELFF.

The chain uses TRBV6-1 and TRBJ1-5; TRBD1 matches at 7 bases. V shed 2 bases and J 3 bases; nucleotides not matched to a gene: 4. Per germline, CDR1 MNHNS and CDR2 SASEGT. The CDR3 sequence is 15 residues long. CDR3 sequence reads: CASSETGAFNQPQHF. CDR3 sequence (DNA): TGTGCCAGCAGTGAAACAGGGGCTTTCAATCAGCCCCAGCATTTT.